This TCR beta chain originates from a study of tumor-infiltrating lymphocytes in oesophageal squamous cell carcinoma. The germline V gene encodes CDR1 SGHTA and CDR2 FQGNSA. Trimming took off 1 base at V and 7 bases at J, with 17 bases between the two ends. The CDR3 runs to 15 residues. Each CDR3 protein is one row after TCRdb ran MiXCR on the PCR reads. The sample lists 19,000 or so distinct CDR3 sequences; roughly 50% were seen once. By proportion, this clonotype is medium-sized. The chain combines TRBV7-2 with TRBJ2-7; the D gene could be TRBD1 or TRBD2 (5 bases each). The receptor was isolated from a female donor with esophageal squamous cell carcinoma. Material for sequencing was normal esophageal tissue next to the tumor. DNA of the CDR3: TGTGCCAGCAGCTTAGGCCTGGGGACCACGGGGGAGCAGTACTTC. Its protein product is CASSLGLGTTGEQYF. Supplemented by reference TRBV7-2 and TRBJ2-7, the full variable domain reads GAGVSQSPSNKVTEKGKDVELRCDPISGHTALYWYRQSLGQGLEFLIYFQGNSAPDKSGLPSDRFSAERTGGSVSTLTIQRTQQEDSAVYLCASSLGLGTTGEQYFGPGTRLTVT.